The clone carrying this T cell receptor beta chain was counted once. The antigen remains undetermined. 60 Vbeta and 13 Jbeta primers were used in PCR. Assay: immunoSEQ multiplex PCR; the TCRdb copy retains only in-frame clones and omits some. The table includes under 150,000 clones, 83% detected once. These data originate in a study of cytomegalovirus exposure and HLA in healthy donors. The CDR3 has 19 amino acids. CDR1 SEHNR and CDR2 FQNEAQ come from the germline V gene (reference sequence). Study-wide results and limits: Analyzed later, association rates of TCRs varied across HLA loci, with DRB1 most and HLA-C fewest. High specificity and sensitivity for cytomegalovirus status were reported for the classifier. For TCR beta chains, V- and J-gene trimming was later linked to a missense DCLRE1C variant.

V is TRBV7-9 and J is TRBJ2-5; 12 nucleotides agree with TRBD1. The J call may not be correct, given that the DNA end is closer to TRBJ2-7. Sequencing was carried out using PBMCs. This TCR derives from a girl aged 2 to 9 in good health and CMV-seronegative. CDR3 protein: CASSFKPRDRGRFRYEQYF. DNA of the CDR3: TGTGCCAGCAGCTTCAAACCCCGGGACAGGGGGCGCTTTCGGTACGAGCAGTACTTC.